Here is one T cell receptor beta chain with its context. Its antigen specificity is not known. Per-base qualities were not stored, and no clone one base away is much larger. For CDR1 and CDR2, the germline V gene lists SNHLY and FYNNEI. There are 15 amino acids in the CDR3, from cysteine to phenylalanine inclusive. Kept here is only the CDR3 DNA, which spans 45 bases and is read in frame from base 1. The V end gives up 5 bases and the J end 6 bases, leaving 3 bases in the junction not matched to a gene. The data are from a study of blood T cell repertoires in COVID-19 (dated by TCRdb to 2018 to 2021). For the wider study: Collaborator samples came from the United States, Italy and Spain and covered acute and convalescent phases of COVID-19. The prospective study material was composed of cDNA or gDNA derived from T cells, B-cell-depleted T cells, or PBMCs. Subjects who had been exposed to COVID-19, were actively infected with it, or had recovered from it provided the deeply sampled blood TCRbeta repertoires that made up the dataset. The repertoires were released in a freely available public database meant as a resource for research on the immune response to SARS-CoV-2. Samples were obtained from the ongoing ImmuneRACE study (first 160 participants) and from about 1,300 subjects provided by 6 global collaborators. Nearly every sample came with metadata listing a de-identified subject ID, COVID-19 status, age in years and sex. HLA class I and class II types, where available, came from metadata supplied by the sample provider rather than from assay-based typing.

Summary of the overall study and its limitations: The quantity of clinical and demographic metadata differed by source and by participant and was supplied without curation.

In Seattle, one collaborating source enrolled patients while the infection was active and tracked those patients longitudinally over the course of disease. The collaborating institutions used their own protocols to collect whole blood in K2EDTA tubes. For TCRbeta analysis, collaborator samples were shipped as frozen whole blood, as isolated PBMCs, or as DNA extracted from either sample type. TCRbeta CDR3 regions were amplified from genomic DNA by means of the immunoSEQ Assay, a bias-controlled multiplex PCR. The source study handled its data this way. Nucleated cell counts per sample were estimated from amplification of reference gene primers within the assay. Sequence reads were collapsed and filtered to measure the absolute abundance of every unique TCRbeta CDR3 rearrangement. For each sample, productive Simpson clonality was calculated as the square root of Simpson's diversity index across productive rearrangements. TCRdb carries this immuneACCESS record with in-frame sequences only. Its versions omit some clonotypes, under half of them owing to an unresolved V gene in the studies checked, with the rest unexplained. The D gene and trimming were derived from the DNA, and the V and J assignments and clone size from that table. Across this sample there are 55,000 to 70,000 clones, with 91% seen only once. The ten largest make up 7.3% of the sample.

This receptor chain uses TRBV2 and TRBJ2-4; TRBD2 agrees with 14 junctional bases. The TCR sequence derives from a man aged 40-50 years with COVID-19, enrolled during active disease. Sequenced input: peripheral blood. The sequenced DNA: TGTGCCAGCAGTATGGGACTAGCGGGGGTAAACATTCAGTACTTC. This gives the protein CASSMGLAGVNIQYF.